This TCR beta chain comes out of a study of OX40 agonist ivuxolimab in advanced cancers. Study observations and caveats: Part of the nonresponder group also had normalized T-cell clonal expansion that was low.

Autoimmune disease history or systemic immunosuppression led to patients being barred. This CDR3 is built from 10 residues. Trimming pared 4 bases from V and 8 bases from J, leaving 5 bases between. The germline gives CDR1 SEHNR, CDR2 FQNEAQ (reference sequence). Some clones are missing from TCRdb's copy, which holds only in-frame ones; the method was immunoSEQ multiplex PCR. The data show around 92,000 clones, with 85% to 95% seen just once and about 0.3% held by the top ten. This clone occurred once. The antigen remains undetermined. The sample consisted of CD4+ or CD8+ T cells sorted from blood, taken in a trial of the OX40 agonist ivuxolimab. The V and J genes are TRBV7-9 and TRBJ1-2; D gene unclear. The receptor was isolated from an adult with an advanced solid tumor such as melanoma, head and neck, liver or kidney cancer. CDR3 protein: CASSYGGYTF. The CDR3 DNA reads TGTGCCAGCAGCTATGGCGGCTACACCTTC.